This T cell receptor (beta chain) was sequenced for a study of blood T cell repertoires in COVID-19. Whole-study context: Researchers got acute and convalescent COVID-19 samples from the United States, Italy and Spain. Sources were T cells, B-cell-depleted T cells, or PBMCs; the material itself was cDNA or gDNA.

Original processing notes: Nucleated cell counts were estimated from reference gene primer amplification. Method: immunoSEQ multiplex PCR; TCRdb's copy keeps in-frame clones and lacks some. That table gives V, J and clone size, and the DNA gave D and trimming. The top ten clones hold roughly 9.2% of a sample with 150,000 to 200,000 clones, over 80% of them seen once. The specimen sequenced was peripheral blood. The clonotype comes from an elderly woman with active or convalescent COVID-19.

This CDR3 is CASSTIQGSGANVLTF. CDR3 coding DNA: TGCGCCAGCAGCACTATCCAGGGCTCTGGGGCCAACGTCCTGACTTTC. J is TRBJ2-6 and V is TRBV5-1; weak D call: TRBD1 (5 bases). Trimming took 4 bases from V and 0 from J, leaving 11 bases between them. CDR1 and CDR2 (germline): SGHRS, YFSETQ. The CDR3 is made up of 16 amino acids.